The TCR beta chain described here comes from a study of T cell responses to AZD1222 COVID-19 vaccine. Study at large: Doses given second, at about 4 or about 12 weeks, were pooled.

Study conclusions and caveats: Females made up more of the donors, who were largely white British, and clonal diversity may have come out too low. Two AZD1222 doses significantly raised spike-specific TCR breadth and depth over controls.

Details on this clone: The antigen is undetermined.

Clones were sequenced by immunoSEQ multiplex PCR, and TCRdb holds only the in-frame ones, with some missing. The table lists about 190,000 clones, around 92% of them singletons, with 1% to 1.5% in the top ten. The V and J ends lost 4 bases and 0 bases, in that order; junction bases with no gene match: 7. CDR3 length equals 17 residues. From germline, CDR1 is LNHDA and CDR2 SQIVND (reference sequence). This receptor was identified in an adult in good health. Source: peripheral blood, taken on day 0 of AZD1222 vaccination. The chain links TRBV19 to TRBJ1-1; 11 nucleotides match TRBD1. The DNA for the CDR3 is TGTGCCAGTAGTAGACAAGGGACAGGGGGTGTGAACACTGAAGCTTTCTTT. Protein: CASSRQGTGGVNTEAFF.